The 29 T cell receptor beta chains below come from one sample, sequenced in a study of OX40 agonist ivuxolimab in advanced cancers. This table comes from immunoSEQ multiplex PCR, and its TCRdb copy is limited to in-frame clones, with some not included. This sample has about 69,000 clones, with 89% found just once. Sample: CD4+ or CD8+ T cells sorted from blood, taken in a trial of the OX40 agonist ivuxolimab. The origin of the receptors is an adult with an advanced solid tumor such as melanoma, head and neck, liver or kidney cancer.

V usage is TRBV19 and J usage is TRBJ2-7, with D hard to call. Germline V gene lookup returns CDR1 LNHDA and CDR2 SQIVND (reference sequence). The CDR3 spans 13 residues. V lost 7 bases to trimming and J lost 0 bases, with 10 bases between them. The CDR3 spells CASTPVGSYEQYF. CDR3 in DNA: TGTGCCAGTACCCCTGTCGGCTCCTACGAGCAGTACTTC.

The chain carries TRBV5-1 and TRBJ1-2, with D perhaps matching TRBD1 (6 bases). This CDR3 has 14 amino acids. V was clipped by 4 bases and J by 8 bases, with 18 bases between them. Looked up from germline, CDR1 is SGHRS and CDR2 is YFSETQ. CDR3 protein: CASSPAGASSGYTF. CDR3 in DNA: TGCGCCAGCAGCCCGGCAGGGGCCTCAAGCGGCTACACCTTC.

The V gene is TRBV5-1, the J gene TRBJ2-7; 9 bases agree with TRBD2. The CDR3 length is 15 residues. V was pared by 0 bases and J by 3 bases, with 4 bases of the junction left unmatched. From germline, CDR1 is SGHRS and CDR2 YFSETQ. CDR3 sequence: CASSLVTSGSYEQYF. The DNA of the CDR3 is TGCGCCAGCAGCTTGGTGACTAGCGGAAGCTACGAGCAGTACTTC.

The chain employs TRBV5-4 and TRBJ2-4; maybe TRBD1 (6 bases). Germline CDR1 SGHNT, CDR2 YYREEE (reference sequence). Deletions cut 0 bases from V and 9 bases from J, with 10 bases between. The length of the CDR3 is 13 residues. The CDR3 bases are TGTGCCAGCAGCTTGGACAGGGACGGCATTCAGTACTTC. Translation gives CASSLDRDGIQYF.

The chain is built from TRBV21-1 and TRBJ2-2; TRBD1 was called by the table and not checked on the DNA. TRBV21-1 is annotated as a pseudogene. CDR3 length: 17 residues. In nucleotides, the CDR3 is TGTGCCAGCAGCCCCGGGGGATGGGACAGGTACACCGGGGAGCTGTTTTTT. Its translation is CASSPGGWDRYTGELFF.

This rearrangement joins TRBV18 to TRBJ1-1; 7 nucleotides line up with TRBD1. The CDR3 is made up of 14 amino acids. Germline assignment: CDR1 KGHSH and CDR2 LQKENI. Trimming at V came to 6 bases and at J to 7 bases, leaving 11 bases not matched to a gene. The CDR3 coding sequence is TGTGCCAGCTCCCGAGACAGGGTGGAAGTTGAAGCTTTCTTT. Residues: CASSRDRVEVEAFF.

The genes are TRBV18 and TRBJ2-5; a weak D match, TRBD2 (7 bases). Looked up from germline, CDR1 is KGHSH and CDR2 is LQKENI. Deletions cut 0 bases from V and 2 bases from J, with 10 bases between. The CDR3 runs 15 residues. CDR3 DNA sequence: TGTGCCAGCTCACCACCGGGGGGGCCTCAAGAGACCCAGTACTTC. Protein product: CASSPPGGPQETQYF.

V is TRBV28 and J is TRBJ2-7, with 8 bases fitting TRBD2. Germline CDR1 reads MDHEN; CDR2 reads SYDVKM. V lost 5 bases to trimming and J lost 1 base; unmatched junction nucleotides: 7. The CDR3 is 15 residues long. The CDR3 is CASSPAGGASYEQYF. The CDR3 DNA reads TGTGCCAGCAGTCCCGCGGGGGGCGCTTCCTACGAGCAGTACTTC.

The CDR3 sequence is CASSRDLTYEQYF. The CDR3 DNA sequence: TGTGCCAGCAGCCGCGACTTAACCTACGAGCAGTACTTC. This chain uses TRBV2 with TRBJ2-7; D call uncertain. This CDR3 contains 13 residues. Germline CDR1 SNHLY, CDR2 FYNNEI. The V end was cut by 6 bases, the J end by 2 bases, with 11 bases between.

The genes are TRBV11-2 and TRBJ1-2; no firm D call. The CDR3 contains 15 residues. CDR1 SGHAT and CDR2 FQNNGV come from the germline V gene. Trimming removed 1 base at V and 7 bases at J, with 16 bases between. In DNA, the CDR3 is TGTGCCAGCAGCTTAGTTCCCCATCCCCGGGGTGGCTACACCTTC. It is translated as CASSLVPHPRGGYTF.

CDR3 residues: CASGRQGRGQDTQYF. The CDR3 nucleotides are TGTGCCAGCGGCCGCCAGGGGAGGGGACAAGATACGCAGTATTTT. The chain couples TRBV5-6 to TRBJ2-3; tentatively, D is TRBD2 (7 bases). The V gene's germline CDR1 is SGHDT and CDR2 YYEEEE. The length of the CDR3 is 15 residues. V dropped 7 bases and J dropped 5 bases, with 20 bases sitting between them.

CDR3 region: CASSPRSSNSPLHF. The DNA for the CDR3 is TGTGCCAGCAGTCCTCGGAGTTCTAATTCACCCCTCCACTTT. The chain has TRBV27 and TRBJ1-6, with unresolved D. V was pared by 5 bases and J by 6 bases, with 11 bases between. Germline CDR1 and CDR2: MNHEY and SMNVEV (reference sequence). The CDR3 consists of 14 residues.

This clone showed up just once. The V gene is TRBV5-1, the J gene TRBJ1-1; no clear D gene. The CDR3 has 14 amino acids. Germline V CDR1 and CDR2: SGHRS, YFSETQ. Deletions cut 0 bases from V and 1 base from J, with 7 bases between. CDR3 in DNA: TGCGCCAGCAGCTTGGTCGGTGGGAACACTGAAGCTTTCTTT. Its protein product is CASSLVGGNTEAFF.

V is TRBV30 and J is TRBJ2-1; the match to TRBD2 covers 8 bases. The CDR3 has 14 residues. Germline CDR1 GTSNPN, CDR2 SVGIG (reference sequence). Losses at the gene ends were 4 bases for V and 12 bases for J; bases not matched to a gene: 14. This chain's CDR3 is CAWNPGTSRVRQFF. In DNA, the CDR3 is TGTGCCTGGAACCCCGGGACTAGTCGTGTTCGGCAGTTCTTC.

J is TRBJ2-4 and V is TRBV4-2; D is perhaps TRBD1 (5 bases). The CDR3 extends over 15 amino acids. The V and J ends lost 5 bases and 0 bases respectively, with 11 bases between them. In germline, CDR1 is LGHNA, CDR2 YNFKEQ. For the CDR3, the DNA is TGTGCCAGCAGCGACCTAGGGGAAGCCAAAAACATTCAGTACTTC. Protein product: CASSDLGEAKNIQYF.

This chain connects TRBV11-2 to TRBJ2-3, with D possibly being TRBD2 (7 bases). Deletions cut 6 bases from V and 3 bases from J, with 19 bases between. The germline CDR1 and CDR2 sequences are SGHAT and FQNNGV. CDR3 length: 16 residues. CDR3 region: CASRRGAGWRTDTQYF. The CDR3 bases are TGTGCCAGCAGACGGGGGGCCGGTTGGAGGACAGATACGCAGTATTTT.

CDR3 in amino acids: CASSLSDTDTQYF. The CDR3, as DNA: TGTGCCAGCAGTTTAAGCGACACAGATACGCAGTATTTT. The chain is built from TRBV27 and TRBJ2-3; D unresolved. The V end was cut by 2 bases, the J end by 2 bases, with 5 bases between. This CDR3 has 13 residues. CDR1 and CDR2 from the germline V gene are MNHEY and SMNVEV (reference sequence).

The CDR3 DNA is TGTGCCAGCAGTTTTGAGCGGGACAGGGTAAGTGAGCAGTTCTTC. Translation: CASSFERDRVSEQFF. The chain recombines TRBV27 with TRBJ2-1; 9 positions match TRBD1. This CDR3 is 15 amino acids long. The germline CDR1 and CDR2 sequences are MNHEY and SMNVEV (reference sequence). Losses at the gene ends were 3 bases for V and 9 bases for J; bases not matched to a gene: 9.

This chain connects TRBV10-3 to TRBJ2-7, with 8 nucleotides matching TRBD1. The CDR3 sequence is 14 residues long. Trimming cost V 5 bases and J 3 bases; bases outside gene matches: 6. The germline gives CDR1 ENHRY, CDR2 SYGVKD. The CDR3 nucleotides read TGTGCCATCAGTTTAGGGACAGGTTACTACGAGCAGTACTTC. As protein: CAISLGTGYYEQYF.

A single count supports this clone. The sample has other DNA sequences that encode this CDR3 too. The chain couples TRBV19 to TRBJ2-3; D uncertain. The germline V and J ends were trimmed by 3 bases and 4 bases, with 8 bases remaining between them. Germline V CDR1 and CDR2: LNHDA, SQIVND (reference sequence). The CDR3 runs to 13 residues. DNA of the CDR3: TGTGCCAGTAGTATTGGCCGGGCAGATACGCAGTATTTT. Translating gives CASSIGRADTQYF.

The rearrangement uses TRBV4-1 and TRBJ1-2; weak D call: TRBD1 (5 bases). This CDR3 has 14 residues. Germline CDR1 reads MGHRA; CDR2 reads YSYEKL. Trimming shortened V by 0 bases and J by 7 bases, and 12 bases separated the two germline ends. As DNA, the CDR3 is TGCGCCAGCAGCCAAGATCGAGGCAGGGCTGGCTACACCTTC. This sequence encodes CASSQDRGRAGYTF.

J is TRBJ2-7 and V is TRBV5-1, with a possible D match to TRBD2 (5 bases). V dropped 0 bases and J dropped 6 bases, with 13 bases sitting between them. The CDR3 length is 14 residues. CDR1 SGHRS and CDR2 YFSETQ come from the germline V gene. The CDR3 loop reads CASSLVPQGGEQYF. CDR3 sequence (DNA): TGCGCCAGCAGCTTGGTTCCCCAAGGAGGCGAGCAGTACTTC.

This chain links TRBV14 with TRBJ1-2; TRBD1 might be the D (5 bases). The V gene's germline CDR1 is SGHDN and CDR2 FVKESK. V lost 4 bases and J lost 4, with 10 bases in between. The CDR3 sequence is 13 residues long. CDR3 sequence: CASSPLDSYGYTF. The CDR3 DNA sequence: TGTGCCAGCAGCCCACTCGACAGCTATGGCTACACCTTC.

The V and J genes are TRBV4-2 and TRBJ1-5; possible D gene TRBD1, 5 bases. Deletions cut 1 base from V and 4 bases from J, with 17 bases between. The CDR3 is 17 amino acids. Germline assignment: CDR1 LGHNA and CDR2 YNFKEQ. CDR3 coding DNA: TGTGCCAGCAGCCAAGTGGCCGGGGCGATAGGGAATCAGCCCCAGCATTTT. Translating gives CASSQVAGAIGNQPQHF.

The genes are TRBV29-1 and TRBJ2-5, with 7 bases lining up with TRBD2. With V trimmed by 6 bases and J by 5 bases, 15 bases remained unmatched. The CDR3 is made up of 15 amino acids. The germline CDR1 and CDR2 sequences are SQVTM and ANQGSEA. CDR3 protein: CSVGGGLRALETQYF. The CDR3 bases are TGCAGCGTGGGGGGGGGACTACGAGCCTTGGAGACCCAGTACTTC.

This chain joins TRBV19 and TRBJ2-7; possible D gene TRBD1, 5 bases. V was shortened by 3 bases and J by 2 bases, with 17 bases between the two germline ends. The CDR3 consists of 16 residues. Looked up from germline, CDR1 is LNHDA and CDR2 is SQIVND (reference sequence). The CDR3 here is CASSIRIDRIPYEQYF. The CDR3 nucleotides read TGTGCCAGTAGTATTCGGATCGACAGAATCCCCTACGAGCAGTACTTC.

The chain couples TRBV18 to TRBJ1-1; weak D call: TRBD1 (6 bases). The length of the CDR3 is 15 residues. The V and J ends lost 0 bases and 1 base respectively, with 9 bases between them. The germline V gene encodes CDR1 KGHSH and CDR2 LQKENI. This chain's CDR3 is CASSPPGHQNTEAFF. CDR3 sequence (DNA): TGTGCCAGCTCACCACCGGGACACCAGAACACTGAAGCTTTCTTT.

The rearrangement joins TRBV5-4 to TRBJ2-1, with 7 positions matching TRBD2. Unmatched junction bases numbered 5, after V lost 1 base and J lost 7 bases. CDR3 length: 14 amino acids. Germline CDR1 SGHNT, CDR2 YYREEE (reference sequence). CDR3 sequence reads: CASSLRREINEQFF. Here the CDR3 DNA reads TGTGCCAGCAGCTTGAGGCGGGAGATAAATGAGCAGTTCTTC.

The J gene is TRBJ1-4, the V gene TRBV5-6; D gene ambiguous. CDR1 is SGHDT, CDR2 YYEEEE, per germline. The V end was cut by 2 bases, the J end by 7 bases, with 12 bases between. CDR3 size: 14 residues. CDR3 DNA sequence: TGTGCCAGCAGCTTTCTGGCGGGCGGTGAAAAACTGTTTTTT. Its translation: CASSFLAGGEKLFF.